Below are 16 T cell receptor beta chains sequenced from a single sample in a study of tumor and adjacent non-tumor tissue in lung cancer. A modified ARM-PCR protocol with three rounds of nested PCR amplified TCRbeta. TCRdb re-derived calls from the multiplex PCR reads in MiXCR, one entry per CDR3 protein. Altogether approximately 120,000 distinct CDR3 sequences are present, around 80% being singletons, with the ten largest covering approximately 35%. This sample's RNA came from whole unsorted tissue. Source material: lung tumor tissue. The source is a woman aged 55 to 70 with non-small cell lung cancer.

Comments on this clonotype: Lacking the conserved final phenylalanine or tryptophan, this CDR3 likely reflects a read error. This chain uses TRBV5-5 with TRBJ1-2, with D possibly TRBD1 on 5 matching bases. CDR1 is SGHKS, CDR2 YYEKEE, per germline (reference sequence). V was shortened by 7 bases and J by 5 bases, with 21 bases between the two germline ends. The CDR3 is 15 amino acids. This CDR3 is CASCAVDTSTYGYTY. CDR3 sequence (DNA): TGTGCCAGCTGCGCAGTGGACACCTCAACGTATGGCTACACCTAC.

Turning to this clonotype: Here the CDR3 omits its conserved ending phenylalanine or tryptophan, so a read error is the likely source. The DNA is omitted, as the CDR3 cannot be located on it reliably, and the CDR3 follows TCRdb's listing. This chain uses TRBV11-3 with TRBJ2-1; TRBD1, as called in the table, went unchecked against the DNA. Per the germline V gene, CDR1 is SGHNT and CDR2 is YENEEA. The CDR3 is made up of 13 amino acids, end residues included. The CDR3 spells CASSLSGQGDAFI.

The V call is TRBV29-1, the J call TRBJ2-5; D assignment may be TRBD1 or TRBD2 (6 bases each). The germline V gene encodes CDR1 SQVTM and CDR2 ANQGSEA. Trimming pared 7 bases from V and 5 bases from J, leaving 14 bases between. This CDR3 spans 12 amino acids. The CDR3 DNA reads as TGCAGCGGTGGTATAGGGGGGGAGACCCAGTACTTC. It is translated as CSGGIGGETQYF.

A note on this clonotype: The junction departs from germline at one end; a sequencing error may be responsible. The V gene is TRBV20-1, the J gene TRBJ1-1; D is uncertain. Per germline, CDR1 DFQATT and CDR2 SNEGSKA (reference sequence). The CDR3 sequence is 16 residues long. The CDR3, as DNA: TGTACTACTATGAGGGCCAGAAGGGTAACGAACACTGAAGCTTTCTTT. Amino acid sequence: CTTMRARRVTNTEAFF.

A note on this clonotype: The CDR3 end shows no conserved phenylalanine or tryptophan, and so a read error is likely. This sequence joins TRBV6-1 and TRBJ2-3; 7 nucleotides agree with TRBD2. In germline, CDR1 is MNHNS, CDR2 SASEGT. The CDR3 totals 16 residues. The CDR3 coding sequence is TGTGCCAGCAGTGAAAGAGCGGGGCCAGGCACAGATACTCAGTATTTA. Its translation: CASSERAGPGTDTQYL.

Comment on this clonotype: The junction and the germline gene differ at one end; a read error may be behind it. The chain employs TRBV11-3 and TRBJ1-4; TRBD1 might be the D (5 bases). Germline V gene data show CDR1 as SGHNT and CDR2 as YENEEA. The CDR3 is 17 amino acids. DNA for the CDR3: TGTACCAGCAGCTTTGACAGCCGAGTTGTAACTAATGAAAAATTGTTTTTT. It specifies CTSSFDSRVVTNEKLFF.

On this clonotype: This may be a read error: a much more frequent sequence differs by one nucleotide. Written as DNA, the CDR3 is TGTGCCAGCAACCAACGGCCGACCGGGGAGCTGTTTTTT. This gives the protein CASNQRPTGELFF. V is TRBV14 and J is TRBJ2-2; no clear D. In germline, CDR1 is SGHDN, CDR2 FVKESK. The CDR3 consists of 13 residues.

V and J are TRBV19 and TRBJ2-2; the D gene is possibly TRBD1 (5 bases). Germline values: CDR1 LNHDA, CDR2 SQIVND (reference sequence). The CDR3 has 14 amino acids. The ends were cut back, 5 bases at V and 2 bases at J, with 9 bases in the middle. CDR3 in amino acids: CASSSTANTGELFF. CDR3 bases: TGTGCCAGTAGTTCGACAGCAAACACCGGGGAGCTGTTTTTT. Variable domain in full (rest from reference TRBV19 and TRBJ2-2): DGGITQSPKYLFRKEGQNVTLSCEQNLNHDAMYWYRQDPGQGLRLIYYSQIVNDFQKGDIAEGYSVSREKKESFPLTVTSAQKNPTAFYLCASSSTANTGELFFGEGSRLTVL.

This clonotype has ten or more counts. The chain employs TRBV29-1 and TRBJ2-7, with 9 bases matching TRBD2. The CDR3 has 15 amino acids. CDR1 is SQVTM, CDR2 ANQGSEA, per germline. Trimming cost V 4 bases and J 3 bases; bases outside gene matches: 10. The CDR3 loop reads CSVAGGLAGNYEQYF. In nucleotides, the CDR3 is TGCAGCGTTGCGGGTGGCCTAGCGGGGAACTACGAGCAGTACTTC.

Concerning this clonotype itself: The germline gene is not matched at one end of the junction; a read error may be the cause. The chain links TRBV6-1 to TRBJ2-3; D unclear. The germline gives CDR1 MNHNS, CDR2 SASEGT. This CDR3 has 14 residues. The DNA of the CDR3 is TGTGACAGCAGTGAAGCAGAAGCAACAGAAACGCAGTATTTT. Protein: CDSSEAEATETQYF.

A note on this clonotype: Here the CDR3 omits its conserved ending phenylalanine or tryptophan, so a read error is the likely source. This chain connects TRBV11-3 to TRBJ2-1; 12 nucleotides align to TRBD2. V was pared by 1 base and J by 5 bases, with 6 bases of the junction left unmatched. Per germline, CDR1 SGHNT and CDR2 YENEEA. The CDR3 length is 17 residues. CDR3 bases: TGTGCCAGCAGCTTAGTGCTGACTAGCGGGAGACACAATGAGCAGTTCTAC. The encoded protein is CASSLVLTSGRHNEQFY.

About this clonotype itself: One end of the junction varies from germline; a read error may be responsible. The chain carries TRBV11-2 and TRBJ1-5; 8 bases fit TRBD1. The germline V gene has CDR1 SGHAT and CDR2 FQNNGV. This CDR3 contains 14 residues. The CDR3 sequence is CASGRTGTDQPQHF. For the CDR3, the DNA is TGTGCTAGCGGCAGGACAGGGACCGATCAGCCACAGCATTTT.

On this clonotype: At one of its ends the junction is not consistent with the germline gene, which may arise from a read error. The chain carries TRBV11-1 and TRBJ1-2, with a tentative D call TRBD1 (6 bases). This CDR3 is built from 14 residues. In germline, CDR1 is SGHAT, CDR2 FQDESV (reference sequence). The CDR3 DNA reads TGTGCCAGCAGCACACAGGGCCCGCTCTATGGCTACGTCTTC. Its translation is CASSTQGPLYGYVF.

The gene calls are TRBV20-1 and TRBJ2-1; TRBD2 might be the D (7 bases). CDR1 and CDR2 from the germline V gene are DFQATT and SNEGSKA (reference sequence). This CDR3 has 16 residues. Deletions cut 4 bases from V and 4 bases from J, with 20 bases between. The CDR3: CSAIDGQGGAYNEQFF. The CDR3 DNA is TGCAGTGCTATAGATGGTCAAGGGGGGGCGTACAATGAGCAGTTCTTC.

In this sample, this clonotype turned up a few times. One junction end disagrees with the germline gene, perhaps due to a read error. The chain couples TRBV28 to TRBJ2-1; D gene ambiguous. Germline V gene sequence: CDR1 MDHEN, CDR2 SYDVKM. The length of the CDR3 is 12 residues. CDR3 sequence: CVSSLKRNEQFF. The CDR3 region has the DNA TGTGTCAGCAGTTTAAAGCGTAATGAGCAGTTCTTC.

About this clonotype itself: A junction boundary mismatches the germline segment, possibly from a read error. This chain joins TRBV11-2 and TRBJ1-5; perhaps TRBD1 as D (5 bases). Germline V CDR1 and CDR2: SGHAT, FQNNGV. The CDR3 covers 13 residues. CDR3 loop: CAISRDRGHPQHF. In nucleotides, the CDR3 is TGTGCCATCTCCCGGGATAGGGGTCACCCCCAACATTTT.